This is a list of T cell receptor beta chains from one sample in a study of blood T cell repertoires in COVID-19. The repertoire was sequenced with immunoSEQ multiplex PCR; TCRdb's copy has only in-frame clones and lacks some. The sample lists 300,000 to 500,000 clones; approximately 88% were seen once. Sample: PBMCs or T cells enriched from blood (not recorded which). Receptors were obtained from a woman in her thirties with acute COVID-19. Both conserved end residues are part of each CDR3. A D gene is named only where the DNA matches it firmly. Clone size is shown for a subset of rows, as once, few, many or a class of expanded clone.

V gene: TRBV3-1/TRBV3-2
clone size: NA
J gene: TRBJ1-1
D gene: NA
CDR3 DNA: TGTGCCAGCAGCCGGGACTTCGGCGACACTGAAGCTTTCTTT
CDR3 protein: CASSRDFGDTEAFF

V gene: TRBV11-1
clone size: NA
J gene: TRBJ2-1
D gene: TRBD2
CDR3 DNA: TGTGCCAGCCTAGGAGCTAGCGGGTACAATGAGCAGTTCTTC
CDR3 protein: CASLGASGYNEQFF

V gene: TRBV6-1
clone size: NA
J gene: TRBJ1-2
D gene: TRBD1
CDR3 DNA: TGTGCCAGCAGTGAAGGGGACAGGGGAGTAGTTTATGGCTACACCTTC
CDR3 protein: CASSEGDRGVVYGYTF

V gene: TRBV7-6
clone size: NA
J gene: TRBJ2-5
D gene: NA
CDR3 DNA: TGTGCCAGCAGCTTAATGTGGGGAGCCCAAGAGACCCAGTACTTC
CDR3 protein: CASSLMWGAQETQYF

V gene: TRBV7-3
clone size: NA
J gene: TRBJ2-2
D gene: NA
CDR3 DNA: TGTGCCAGCAGCCTTTTGAACACCGGGGAGCTGTTTTTT
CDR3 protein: CASSLLNTGELFF

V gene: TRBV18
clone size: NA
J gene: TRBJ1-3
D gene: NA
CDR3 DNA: TGTGCCAGCTCACCACGGGAGGGGAGAGGAGCTGGAAACACCATATATTTT
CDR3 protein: CASSPREGRGAGNTIYF

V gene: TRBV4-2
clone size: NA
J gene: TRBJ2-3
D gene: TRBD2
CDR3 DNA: TGTGCCAGCAGCCAAGATCTCAGCGGGGGTACAGATACGCAGTATTTT
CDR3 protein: CASSQDLSGGTDTQYF

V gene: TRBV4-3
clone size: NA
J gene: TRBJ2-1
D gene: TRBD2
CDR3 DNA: TGCGCCAGCAGCCAAGTCCCGTTTTACGCGGGGGGTAGCTATGAGCAGTTCTTC
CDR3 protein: CASSQVPFYAGGSYEQFF

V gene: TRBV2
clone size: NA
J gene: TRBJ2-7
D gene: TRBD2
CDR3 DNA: TGTGCCAGCAGTGAGACACTAGCGTCAAGGGAGCAGTACTTC
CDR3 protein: CASSETLASREQYF

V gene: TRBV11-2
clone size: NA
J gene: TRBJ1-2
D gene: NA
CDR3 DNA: TGTGCCAGCAGCTTAGTATGTCCAGGGATCAACTATGGCTACACCTTC
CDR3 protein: CASSLVCPGINYGYTF

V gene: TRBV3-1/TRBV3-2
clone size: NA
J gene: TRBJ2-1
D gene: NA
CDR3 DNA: TGTGCCAGCAGCCAAGGCCCAGTTCAGTACAATGAGCAGTTCTTC
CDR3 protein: CASSQGPVQYNEQFF

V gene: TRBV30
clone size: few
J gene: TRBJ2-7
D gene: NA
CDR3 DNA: TGTGCCTGGAGTCTTGGACTTGGGCGCCGGACGGGAGAGCAGTACTTC
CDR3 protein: CAWSLGLGRRTGEQYF

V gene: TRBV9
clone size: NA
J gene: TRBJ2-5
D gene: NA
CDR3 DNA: TGTGCCAGCAGTGAGGGGGGGGGCTCCCAAGAGACCCAGTACTTC
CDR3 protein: CASSEGGGSQETQYF

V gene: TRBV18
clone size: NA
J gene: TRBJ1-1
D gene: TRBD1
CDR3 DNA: TGTGCCAGCTCACCGGACAGGGGCACTGAAGCTTTCTTT
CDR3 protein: CASSPDRGTEAFF

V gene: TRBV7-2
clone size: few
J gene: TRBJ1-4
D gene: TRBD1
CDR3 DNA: TGTGCCAGCAGCCCGACGCTAAGACAGGGCGCTAATGAAAAACTGTTTTTT
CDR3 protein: CASSPTLRQGANEKLFF

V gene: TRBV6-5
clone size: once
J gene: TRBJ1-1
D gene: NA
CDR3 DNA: TGTGCCAGCAGCAGGGGACGGGAGAACACTGAAGCTTTCTTT
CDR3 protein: CASSRGRENTEAFF

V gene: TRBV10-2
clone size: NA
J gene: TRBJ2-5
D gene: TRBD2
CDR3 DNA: TGCGCCAGCAGGGCCGGGACTAGCGGTTTCCCCTACTTC
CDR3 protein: CASRAGTSGFPYF

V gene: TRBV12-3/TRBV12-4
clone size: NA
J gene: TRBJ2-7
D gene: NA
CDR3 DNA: TGTGCCAGCAGTTTTACCAAAATGGCAAGATACTTC
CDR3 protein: CASSFTKMARYF

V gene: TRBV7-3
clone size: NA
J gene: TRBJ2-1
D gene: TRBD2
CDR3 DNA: TGTGCCAGCAGCTTAAGGGAGGGTAGGGATGAGCAGTTCTTC
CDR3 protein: CASSLREGRDEQFF

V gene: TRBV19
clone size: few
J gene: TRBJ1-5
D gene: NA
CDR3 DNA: TGTGCCAGTAGTATTCTAACGGGGATGGGTCAGCCCCAGCATTTT
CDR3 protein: CASSILTGMGQPQHF

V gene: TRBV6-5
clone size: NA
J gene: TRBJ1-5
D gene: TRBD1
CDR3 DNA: TGTGCCAGCATCCAGGACAGGGCAGGTCAGCCCCAGCATTTT
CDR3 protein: CASIQDRAGQPQHF

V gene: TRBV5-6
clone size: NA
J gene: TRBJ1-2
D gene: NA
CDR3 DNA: TGTGCCAGCAGCTTCGGGAGGTTTTATGGCTACACCTTC
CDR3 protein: CASSFGRFYGYTF

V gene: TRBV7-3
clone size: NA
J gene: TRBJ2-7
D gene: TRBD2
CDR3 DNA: TGTGCCATCGCGGGGGAGCTCGGGCAGTACTTC
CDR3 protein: CAIAGELGQYF

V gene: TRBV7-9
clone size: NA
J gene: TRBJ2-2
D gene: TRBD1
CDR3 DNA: TGTGCCAGCAGCAACCGGGACAGGGGTTCAAACACCGGGGAGCTGTTTTTT
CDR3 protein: CASSNRDRGSNTGELFF

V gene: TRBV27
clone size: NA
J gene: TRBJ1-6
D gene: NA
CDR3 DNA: TGTGCCAGCAGTTCTGGTCTTACGGGGTCGAATTCACCCCTCCACTTT
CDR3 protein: CASSSGLTGSNSPLHF

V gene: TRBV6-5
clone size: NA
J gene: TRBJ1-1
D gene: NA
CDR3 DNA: TGTGCCAGCTCTACCAAAATGAACACTGAAGCTTTCTTT
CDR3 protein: CASSTKMNTEAFF

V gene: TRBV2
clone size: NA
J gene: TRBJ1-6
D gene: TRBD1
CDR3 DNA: TGTGCCAGCAGGGACAGGAAGTCCCTCGGTAATTCACCCCTCCACTTT
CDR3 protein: CASRDRKSLGNSPLHF

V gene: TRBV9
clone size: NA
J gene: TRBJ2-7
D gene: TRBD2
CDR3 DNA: TGTGCCAGCAGCCCGGGAGGGATGTACGAGCAGTACTTC
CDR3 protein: CASSPGGMYEQYF

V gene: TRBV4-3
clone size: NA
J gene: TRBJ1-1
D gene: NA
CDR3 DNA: TGCGCCAGCAGCCAACAGGACAGTTGGGGCACTGAAGCTTTCTTT
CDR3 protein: CASSQQDSWGTEAFF

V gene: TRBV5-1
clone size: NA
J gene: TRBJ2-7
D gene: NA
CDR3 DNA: TGCGCCAGCAGCTTGGAAGCGGCAGATTACGAGTGGCAGTACTTC
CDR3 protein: CASSLEAADYEWQYF

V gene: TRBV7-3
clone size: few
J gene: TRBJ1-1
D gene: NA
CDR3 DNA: TGTGCCAGCAGCTTAAGAGGGGGTGTAGGGAGCACTGAAGCTTTCTTT
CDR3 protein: CASSLRGGVGSTEAFF

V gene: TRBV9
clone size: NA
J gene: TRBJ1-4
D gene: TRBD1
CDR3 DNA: TGTGCCAGCTCGGGACAGGTGGAGGAAAAACTGTTTTTT
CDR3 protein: CASSGQVEEKLFF

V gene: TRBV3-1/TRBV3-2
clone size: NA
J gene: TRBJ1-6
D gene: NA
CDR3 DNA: TGTGCCAGCAGCCAAATCAGGGATTCACCCCTCCACTTT
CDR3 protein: CASSQIRDSPLHF

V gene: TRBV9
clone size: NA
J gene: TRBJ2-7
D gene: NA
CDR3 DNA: TGTGCCAGCAGCCCTGTACCGGGATACGAGCAGTACTTC
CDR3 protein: CASSPVPGYEQYF

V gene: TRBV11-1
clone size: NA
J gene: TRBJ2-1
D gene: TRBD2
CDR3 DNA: TGTGCCAGCAGCATGGGACTAGGTATCTACAATGAGCAGTTCTTC
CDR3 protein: CASSMGLGIYNEQFF

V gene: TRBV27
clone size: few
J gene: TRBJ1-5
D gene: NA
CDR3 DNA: TGTGCCAGCAGTTTATCTCACAGGGGCAATCAGCCCCAGCATTTT
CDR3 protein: CASSLSHRGNQPQHF

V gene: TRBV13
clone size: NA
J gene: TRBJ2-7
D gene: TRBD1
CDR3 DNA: TGTGCCAGCAGCGCTGGACAGGGGGCGGGCGAGCAGTACTTC
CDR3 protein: CASSAGQGAGEQYF

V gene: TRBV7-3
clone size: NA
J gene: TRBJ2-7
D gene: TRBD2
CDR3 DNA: TGTGCCAGCAGCATACGGACTAGCGGGGTGAACGAGCAGTACTTC
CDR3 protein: CASSIRTSGVNEQYF

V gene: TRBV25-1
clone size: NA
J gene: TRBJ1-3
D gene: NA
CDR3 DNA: TGTGCCAGCAGTGAGGGGGGTCGGGAGACCATATATTTT
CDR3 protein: CASSEGGRETIYF

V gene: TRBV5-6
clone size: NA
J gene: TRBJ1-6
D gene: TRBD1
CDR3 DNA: TGTGCCAGTAAGAGGTGGGACAGGGGTAATTCACCCCTCCACTTT
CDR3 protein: CASKRWDRGNSPLHF

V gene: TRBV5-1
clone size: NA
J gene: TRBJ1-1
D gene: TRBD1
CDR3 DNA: TGCGCCAGCGCATTGACAGGGATGAACACTGAAGCTTTCTTT
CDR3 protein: CASALTGMNTEAFF

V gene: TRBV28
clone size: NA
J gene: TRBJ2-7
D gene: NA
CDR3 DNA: TGTGCCAGCGGAGGTACGCACCCGCCCTACGAGCAGTACTTC
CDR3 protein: CASGGTHPPYEQYF